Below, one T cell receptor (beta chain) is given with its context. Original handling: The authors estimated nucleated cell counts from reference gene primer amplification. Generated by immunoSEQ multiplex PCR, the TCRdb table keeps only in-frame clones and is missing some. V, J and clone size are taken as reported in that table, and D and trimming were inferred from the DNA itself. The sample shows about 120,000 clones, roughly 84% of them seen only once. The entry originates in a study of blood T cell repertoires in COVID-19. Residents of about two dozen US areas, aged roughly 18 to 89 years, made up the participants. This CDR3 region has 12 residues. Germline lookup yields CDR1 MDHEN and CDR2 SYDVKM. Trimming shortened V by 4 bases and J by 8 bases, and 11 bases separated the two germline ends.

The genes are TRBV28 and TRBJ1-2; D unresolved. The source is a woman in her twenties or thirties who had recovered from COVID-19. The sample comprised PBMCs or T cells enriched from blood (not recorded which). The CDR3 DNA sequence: TGTGCCAGCAGTTCTGGGTCTAGCGGCTACACCTTC. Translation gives CASSSGSSGYTF.